Each of the 25 T cell receptor beta chains below was sequenced from the same sample in a study of blood T cells in healthy people across ages. Sample-barcoded 5' priming and a J-beta primer mix drove a second PCR of roughly 7 to 11 cycles. Each CDR3 protein is one row after TCRdb ran MiXCR on the 5' RACE reads. The sample consists of under 800,000 distinct CDR3 sequences, roughly 44% of them appearing once. The material sequenced was blood. These receptor sequences come from a woman aged 60 to 75 in good health.

The gene calls are TRBV6-6 and TRBJ2-7; D is undetermined. The CDR3 totals 13 residues. From germline, CDR1 is MNHNY and CDR2 SVGAGI (reference sequence). The V and J ends lost 8 bases and 0 bases respectively, with 11 bases between them. CDR3 nucleotides: TGTGCCAGCCAGGACGGCCTCTCCTACGAGCAGTACTTC. Translation: CASQDGLSYEQYF.

This chain uses TRBV6-5 with TRBJ1-4, with D hard to call. Germline assignment: CDR1 MNHEY and CDR2 SVGAGI. The CDR3 runs to 16 residues. V dropped 3 bases and J dropped 10 bases, with 21 bases sitting between them. Written as DNA, the CDR3 is TGTGCCAGCAGTTATAGAGGACGGCCTCTGGGTGGAAAACTGTTTTTT. This encodes CASSYRGRPLGGKLFF.

This sequence joins TRBV27 and TRBJ2-3; D gene uncertain. The CDR3 loop spans 14 amino acids. Germline CDR1 MNHEY, CDR2 SMNVEV (reference sequence). V was trimmed by 6 bases and J by 2 bases, leaving 12 bases between them. Here the CDR3 DNA reads TGTGCCAGCAGCCAAATACAGACCACAGATACGCAGTATTTT. Protein sequence: CASSQIQTTDTQYF.

With respect to this clonotype: A much larger clonotype is one base distant, so this may be a read error. This chain joins TRBV25-1 and TRBJ2-7, with unresolved D. The CDR3 length is 11 residues. V lost 4 bases and J lost 5, with 6 bases in between. Looked up from germline, CDR1 is MGHDK and CDR2 is SYGVNS. Written as DNA, the CDR3 is TGTGCCAGCAGTGTGACCCACGAGCAGTACTTC. This sequence encodes CASSVTHEQYF.

There are a few counts of this clonotype. The chain carries TRBV27 and TRBJ1-4; maybe TRBD1 (5 bases). Trimming cost V 4 bases and J 3 bases, with 12 bases left between them. The CDR3 is 15 amino acids. Germline CDR1 MNHEY, CDR2 SMNVEV (reference sequence). CDR3 protein: CASSSIGGANEKLFF. DNA for the CDR3: TGTGCCAGCAGTTCAATTGGGGGAGCTAATGAAAAACTGTTTTTT.

CDR3 amino acids: CASSVVHDYEQYF. For the CDR3, the DNA is TGTGCCAGCAGCGTAGTCCACGACTACGAGCAGTACTTC. The chain joins TRBV7-2 to TRBJ2-5; D gene uncertain. With the DNA end fitting TRBJ2-7 better, the J assignment may be wrong. This CDR3 is 13 amino acids long. CDR1 and CDR2 from the germline V gene are SGHTA and FQGNSA.

The chain links TRBV14 to TRBJ1-4, with D possibly matching TRBD1 (5 bases). V was shortened by 0 bases and J by 3 bases, with 11 bases between the two germline ends. Looked up from germline, CDR1 is SGHDN and CDR2 is FVKESK. This CDR3 has 16 residues. The CDR3 coding sequence is TGTGCCAGCAGCCAAGATTCAAGGGGACCTAATGAAAAACTGTTTTTT. It translates to CASSQDSRGPNEKLFF. The variable domain in full, with the rest retrieved from reference TRBV14 and TRBJ1-4, is EAGVTQFPSHSVIEKGQTVTLRCDPISGHDNLYWYRRVMGKEIKFLLHFVKESKQDESGMPNNRFLAERTGGTYSTLKVQPAELEDSGVYFCASSQDSRGPNEKLFFGSGTQLSVL.

V is TRBV4-3 and J is TRBJ1-1, with a weak D call TRBD1 (6 bases). The CDR3 has 14 amino acids. Germline V CDR1 and CDR2: LGHNA, YSLEER. Trimming left V 1 base short and J 7 bases short, with 13 bases between. The CDR3 sequence: CASSQVAGADEAFF. The CDR3 DNA follows: TGCGCCAGCAGCCAAGTAGCGGGGGCTGATGAAGCTTTCTTT.

This chain joins TRBV20-1 and TRBJ2-7, with 8 bases fitting TRBD1. The J call is uncertain, as TRBJ2-5 better fits the DNA end. The CDR3 sequence is 14 residues long. Per germline, CDR1 DFQATT and CDR2 SNEGSKA (reference sequence). The CDR3: CSHASAGGKETQYF. In DNA, the CDR3 is TGCAGTCATGCTAGTGCAGGGGGCAAAGAGACCCAGTACTTC.

This clonotype was seen a handful of times. Mismatch with germline at one junction end may stem from a read error. The chain links TRBV6-5 to TRBJ2-7; D may be TRBD1 (5 bases). The CDR3 spans 13 residues. Looked up from germline, CDR1 is MNHEY and CDR2 is SVGAGI. The CDR3 region has the DNA TGTGCTAGCAGTCCCGACAGCACCTACGAGCAGTACTTC. Its translation is CASSPDSTYEQYF.

The chain links TRBV18 to TRBJ1-2; D gene ambiguous. Trimming removed 4 bases from V and 3 bases from J, with 12 bases in between. This CDR3 has 14 residues. Germline V CDR1 and CDR2: KGHSH, LQKENI. CDR3 sequence: CASSLREPDYGYTF. The DNA for the CDR3 is TGTGCCAGCTCACTTCGCGAACCCGACTATGGCTACACCTTC. The variable domain in full, completed from reference TRBV18 and TRBJ1-2, reads NAGVMQNPRHLVRRRGQEARLRCSPMKGHSHVYWYRQLPEEGLKFMVYLQKENIIDESGMPKERFSAEFPKEGPSILRIQQVVRGDSAAYFCASSLREPDYGYTFGSGTRLTVV.

This clonotype was counted a few times. This chain links TRBV5-1 with TRBJ2-5; TRBD2 matches at 11 bases. Unmatched junction bases numbered 7, after V lost 0 bases and J lost 0 bases. This CDR3 contains 18 residues. CDR1 is SGHRS, CDR2 YFSETQ, per germline. For the CDR3, the DNA is TGCGCCAGCAGCTTGGGTCTAGCGGGGGGCCCGTACCAAGAGACCCAGTACTTC. Translated: CASSLGLAGGPYQETQYF.

The sample holds a few counts of this clonotype. This chain uses TRBV6-5 with TRBJ2-3; 7 bases map to TRBD1. CDR1 and CDR2 (germline): MNHEY, SVGAGI. The CDR3 totals 17 residues. V lost 0 bases to trimming and J lost 1 base; unmatched junction nucleotides: 7. The CDR3 nucleotides read TGTGCCAGCAGTTACTCGGGACAGTCGGTGGGCACAGATACGCAGTATTTT. This translates into CASSYSGQSVGTDTQYF.

The rearrangement links TRBV5-1 to TRBJ2-2, with D hard to call. Germline loops: CDR1 SGHRS, CDR2 YFSETQ. V was pared by 4 bases and J by 5 bases, with 12 bases between. The CDR3 spans 14 residues. The CDR3: CASSAAPRTGELFF. The CDR3 DNA sequence: TGCGCCAGCAGCGCCGCACCAAGGACCGGGGAGCTGTTTTTT.

The CDR3 region has the DNA TGTGCCAGCAGCGTAGCTACGGGACGCGGCTCTGGAAACACCATATATTTT. Translation gives CASSVATGRGSGNTIYF. The genes are TRBV9 and TRBJ1-3, with TRBD1 as a possible D gene (5 bases). CDR1 is SGDLS, CDR2 YYNGEE, per germline. V lost 0 bases and J 0 bases, leaving 13 bases between the germline ends. The CDR3 is made up of 17 amino acids.

Note on this clonotype: Relative to the germline gene, one junction end is altered; a read error may explain this. V gene TRBV7-2 combines with J gene TRBJ2-5; a weak D match, TRBD2 (5 bases). Germline CDR1 and CDR2: SGHTA and FQGNSA. The CDR3 spans 14 residues. The CDR3 spells CVSSLASPRETQYF. The CDR3, as DNA: TGTGTCAGCAGCTTAGCTAGCCCGCGAGAGACCCAGTACTTC.

The gene calls are TRBV20-1 and TRBJ2-1; possibly TRBD2 for D (7 bases). Germline CDR1 DFQATT, CDR2 SNEGSKA (reference sequence). The CDR3 has 15 residues. V lost 7 bases, J lost 2 bases, and 18 bases lay in between. This CDR3 is CSDTREGQTYNEQFF. The CDR3 DNA is TGCAGTGATACCAGGGAGGGACAAACCTACAATGAGCAGTTCTTC.

This clonotype was detected ten times or more. The V and J genes are TRBV5-1 and TRBJ1-1; D is unclear. The CDR3 contains 13 residues. The germline CDR1 and CDR2 sequences are SGHRS and YFSETQ. The germline V and J ends were trimmed by 4 bases and 0 bases, with 7 bases remaining between them. The CDR3 nucleotides are TGCGCCAGCAGCGTAGGGCTGAACACTGAAGCTTTCTTT. This encodes CASSVGLNTEAFF. The variable domain in full, with the rest retrieved from reference TRBV5-1 and TRBJ1-1, is KAGVTQTPRYLIKTRGQQVTLSCSPISGHRSVSWYQQTPGQGLQFLFEYFSETQRNKGNFPGRFSGRQFSNSRSEMNVSTLELGDSALYLCASSVGLNTEAFFGQGTRLTVV.

This clonotype was recorded a few times. The rearrangement joins TRBV4-3 to TRBJ1-5; a possible D gene is TRBD1 (5 bases). The length of the CDR3 is 15 residues. The V gene's germline CDR1 is LGHNA and CDR2 YSLEER. V was cut by 0 bases and J by 5 bases, with 11 bases left in between. The CDR3 DNA reads TGCGCCAGCAGCCAAGAACTTACGGGGGATCAGCCCCAGCATTTT. It specifies CASSQELTGDQPQHF.

A few counts support this clonotype. The chain links TRBV28 to TRBJ2-3, with 10 bases that match TRBD2. The CDR3 is made up of 16 amino acids. The germline CDR1 and CDR2 sequences are MDHEN and SYDVKM. Unmatched junction bases numbered 9, after V lost 5 bases and J lost 4 bases. In nucleotides, the CDR3 is TGTGCCAGCAGTACGCCTAGCGGGAGTCACCCAGATACGCAGTATTTT. Protein: CASSTPSGSHPDTQYF.

In this sample, this clonotype turned up a few times. The V and J genes are TRBV12-3 or TRBV12-4 and TRBJ1-2; no definite D call. Deletions cut 11 bases from V and 0 bases from J, with 7 bases between. This CDR3 comprises 11 residues. This chain's CDR3 is CACQSNYGYTF. Here the CDR3 DNA reads TGTGCCTGTCAGTCTAACTATGGCTACACCTTC.

This clonotype turned up a few times. This sequence joins TRBV20-1 and TRBJ2-3; D remains ambiguous. The V and J ends lost 0 bases and 5 bases respectively, with 15 bases between them. This CDR3 region has 15 residues. CDR1 is DFQATT and CDR2 is SNEGSKA in the germline V gene (reference sequence). CDR3 amino acids: CSARDNSQTLDTQYF. The CDR3 coding sequence is TGCAGTGCTAGAGATAATAGCCAGACGCTAGATACGCAGTATTTT.

The rearrangement uses TRBV20-1 and TRBJ2-1; TRBD2 aligns across 11 bases. This CDR3 is built from 18 residues. CDR1 and CDR2 from the germline V gene are DFQATT and SNEGSKA (reference sequence). V dropped 0 bases and J dropped 3; count of bases not matched to a gene: 10. CDR3 sequence: CSARDLMTSGIDYNEQFF. For the CDR3, the DNA is TGCAGTGCTAGAGATCTGATGACTAGCGGGATAGACTACAATGAGCAGTTCTTC.

This clonotype has a handful of counts. V is TRBV12-3 or TRBV12-4 and J is TRBJ1-2; D uncertain. This CDR3 comprises 14 residues. Trimming took off 4 bases at V and 0 bases at J, with 9 bases between the two ends. The CDR3 nucleotides are TGTGCCAGCAGTTCACGAGAAACTAACTATGGCTACACCTTC. This translates into CASSSRETNYGYTF.

This clonotype was detected only once. A junction end diverges from the germline sequence, so it may reflect a read error. The chain couples TRBV9 to TRBJ1-5, with a tentative D call TRBD1 (6 bases). The germline V gene has CDR1 SGDLS and CDR2 YYNGEE. The CDR3 covers 14 residues. CDR3 protein: CASGVGGGNQPQHF. The CDR3 DNA reads as TGTGCCAGCGGCGTAGGGGGAGGCAATCAGCCCCAGCATTTT.